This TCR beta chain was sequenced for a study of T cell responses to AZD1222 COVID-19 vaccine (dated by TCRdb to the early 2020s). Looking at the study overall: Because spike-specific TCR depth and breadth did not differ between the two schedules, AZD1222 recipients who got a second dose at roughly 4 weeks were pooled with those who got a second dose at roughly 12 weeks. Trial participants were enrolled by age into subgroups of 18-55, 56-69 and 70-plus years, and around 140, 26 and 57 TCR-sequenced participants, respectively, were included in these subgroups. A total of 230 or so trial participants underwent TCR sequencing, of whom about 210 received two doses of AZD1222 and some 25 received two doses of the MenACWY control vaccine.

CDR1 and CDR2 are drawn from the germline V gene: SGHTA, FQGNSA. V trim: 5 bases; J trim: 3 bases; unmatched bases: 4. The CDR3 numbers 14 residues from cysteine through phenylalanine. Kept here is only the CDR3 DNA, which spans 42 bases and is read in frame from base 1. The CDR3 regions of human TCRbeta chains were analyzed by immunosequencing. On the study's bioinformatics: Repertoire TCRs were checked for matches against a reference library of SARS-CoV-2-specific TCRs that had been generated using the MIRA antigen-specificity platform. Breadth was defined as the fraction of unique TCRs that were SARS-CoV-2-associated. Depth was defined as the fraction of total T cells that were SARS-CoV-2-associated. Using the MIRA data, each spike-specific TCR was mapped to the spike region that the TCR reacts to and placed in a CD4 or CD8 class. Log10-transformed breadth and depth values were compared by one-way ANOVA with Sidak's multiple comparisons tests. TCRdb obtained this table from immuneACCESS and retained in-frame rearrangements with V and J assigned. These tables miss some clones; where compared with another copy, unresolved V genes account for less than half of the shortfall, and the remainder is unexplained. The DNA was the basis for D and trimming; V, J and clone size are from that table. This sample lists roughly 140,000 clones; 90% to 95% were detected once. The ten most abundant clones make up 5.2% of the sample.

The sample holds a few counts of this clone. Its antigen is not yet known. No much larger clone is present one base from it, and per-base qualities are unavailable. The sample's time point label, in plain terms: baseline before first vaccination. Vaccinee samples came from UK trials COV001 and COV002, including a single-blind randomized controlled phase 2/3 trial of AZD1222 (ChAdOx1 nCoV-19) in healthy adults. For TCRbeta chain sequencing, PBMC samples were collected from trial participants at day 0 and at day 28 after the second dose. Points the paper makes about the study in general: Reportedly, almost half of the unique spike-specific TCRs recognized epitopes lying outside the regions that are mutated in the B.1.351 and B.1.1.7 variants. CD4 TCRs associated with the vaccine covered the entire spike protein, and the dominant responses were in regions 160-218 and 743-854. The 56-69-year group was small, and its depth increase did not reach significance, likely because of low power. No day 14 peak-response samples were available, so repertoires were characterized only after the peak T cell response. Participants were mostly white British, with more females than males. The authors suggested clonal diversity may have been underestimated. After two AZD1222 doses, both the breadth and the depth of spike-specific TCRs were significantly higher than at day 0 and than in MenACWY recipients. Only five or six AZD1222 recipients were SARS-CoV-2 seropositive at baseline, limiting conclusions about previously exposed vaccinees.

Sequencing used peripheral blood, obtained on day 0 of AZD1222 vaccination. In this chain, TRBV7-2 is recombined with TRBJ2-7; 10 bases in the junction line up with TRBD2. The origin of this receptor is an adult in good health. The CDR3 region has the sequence CASSPGLANYEQYF. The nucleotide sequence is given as TGTGCCAGCAGCCCGGGACTAGCGAACTACGAGCAGTACTTC.